This T cell receptor (beta chain) was captured in a study of glioma-infiltrating T cells after dendritic cell vaccination. Study at large: Dendritic cell vaccination trial patients had either newly diagnosed or recurrent glioblastoma. Between about 2002 and 2012, patients got autologous tumor lysate-pulsed dendritic cell vaccines. Overall study findings and caveats: Only a small number of patients had complete blood and tumor samples.

Germline V lookup: CDR1 SGHTS, CDR2 YDEGEE. This CDR3 has 16 residues. J lost 5 bases, V lost 3 bases, and 13 bases had no gene match. As for time point: after dendritic cell vaccination, including at tumor progression/relapse. PBMC were collected before vaccination, two weeks after the third vaccination, and at progression. Clones were read by immunoSEQ multiplex PCR, and TCRdb kept only the in-frame ones, dropping some. The repertoire holds tens of thousands of clones, with roughly 80% as singletons. A remark on this clone: The antigen is undetermined.

The source material was blood, sampled after dendritic cell vaccination. The gene calls are TRBV5-8 and TRBJ1-1, with 7 nucleotides matching TRBD1. The clonotype originates from a human donor with glioblastoma. CDR3 sequence (DNA): TGTGCCAGCAGCTCTGGGGACAGACTCGTTGCGACTGAAGCTTTCTTT. This encodes CASSSGDRLVATEAFF. The variable domain in full, completed from reference TRBV5-8 and TRBJ1-1, reads EAGVTQSPTHLIKTRGQQATLRCSPISGHTSVYWYQQALGLGLQFLLWYDEGEERNRGNFPPRFSGRQFPNYSSELNVNALELEDSALYLCASSSGDRLVATEAFFGQGTRLTVV.